This T cell receptor (beta chain) was documented in a study of T cell changes during pregnancy in multiple sclerosis (dated by TCRdb to between 2018 and 2021). Regarding the complete study: Changes in the T cell repertoire over the course of pregnancy were examined in this study in women with multiple sclerosis.

Library prep was done by the immunoSEQ multiplex PCR assay. As stored in TCRdb, this immuneACCESS dataset retains in-frame rearrangements with V and J assigned. A fraction of the clones does not appear; measured against another copy, unresolved V genes explain less than half of the discrepancy, and the remainder lacks a known reason. For this sample there are roughly 74,000 clones; around nine tenths appear just once. The ten largest clones capture around 3% of the sample. As regards this clone: The antigen it binds to is not known. No base qualities exist here, and no much larger clone lies one base off it.

The source material was peripheral blood, sampled before pregnancy. The sequence came from a female donor with multiple sclerosis, enrolled in a pregnancy study.

CDR3 region: CAISRQVNTEAFF. The nucleotides read TGTGCCATCAGTCGCCAGGTGAACACTGAAGCTTTCTTT. The chain employs TRBV10-3 and TRBJ1-1; no D gene can be assigned with confidence. V is shortened by 5 bases, J by 0 bases, and the region joining them spans 7 bases. Measured from the cysteine to the phenylalanine, the CDR3 is 13 residues long. Kept here is only the CDR3 DNA, which spans 39 bases and is read in frame from base 1. CDR1 ENHRY and CDR2 SYGVKD were looked up in the germline V gene.